These T cell receptor beta chains were read from a single sample in a study of shared T cell receptors in the human thymus. The table came from immunoSEQ multiplex PCR; TCRdb's copy has only in-frame clones and leaves some out. The sample yields hundreds of thousands of clones, 80% to 90% seen once. A further study also used this sample, focusing on human thymus T cells.

Sample: thymocytes. Receptors originate from a boy less than two years old with a congenital heart defect. The CDR3 runs from the conserved cysteine through the conserved F or W. The order of the fields is J gene, D gene, clone size, V gene, CDR3 DNA, CDR3 protein. A D gene is named only where the DNA matches it firmly. Size tells how often a clone was seen (once, few, many) or the class of an expanded clone, and some rows leave it out.

TRBJ2-7,.,.,TRBV7-9,TGTGCCAGCAGCCGGACAGTTAACGAGCAGTACTTC,CASSRTVNEQYF
TRBJ2-3,TRBD2,.,TRBV30,TGTGCCTGGAGTACTGCGGGAGGCCCCACAGATACGCAGTATTTT,CAWSTAGGPTDTQYF
TRBJ2-1,TRBD2,.,TRBV4-3,TGCGCCAGCAGCCAAGTCCTAGCGGGGTTTTCCTACAATGAGCAGTTCTTC,CASSQVLAGFSYNEQFF
TRBJ2-7,.,.,TRBV5-4,TGTGCCAGCAGCCGTAGCCCTCGGGGTTACGAGCAGTACTTC,CASSRSPRGYEQYF
TRBJ1-1,.,.,TRBV11-2,TGTGCCAGCAGCTCGATCGGCAGGGCAAAGAACACTGAAGCTTTCTTT,CASSSIGRAKNTEAFF
TRBJ1-5,.,.,TRBV23-1,TGCGCCAGCAGTCAATCGAGACATCATTATAGCAATCAGCCCCAGCATTTT,CASSQSRHHYSNQPQHF
TRBJ2-1,.,few,TRBV5-1,TGCGCCAGCAGCAGGGTAGAGGGCTACAATGAGCAGTTCTTC,CASSRVEGYNEQFF
TRBJ2-3,TRBD2,.,TRBV4-1,TGCGCCAGCAGCGGAGGCGGGGGGGCCACCGATACGCAGTATTTT,CASSGGGGATDTQYF
TRBJ2-3,.,.,TRBV5-1,TGCGCCAGCAGCTTCAAAAGCACAGATACGCAGTATTTT,CASSFKSTDTQYF
TRBJ1-1,TRBD1,.,TRBV28,TGTGCCAGCCGCCTGGGGGGACAGAAGAACACTGAAGCTTTCTTT,CASRLGGQKNTEAFF
TRBJ1-1,TRBD1,.,TRBV9,TGTGCCAGCAGCGTAGGCAGGGGGCGGACCCGAAACACTGAAGCTTTCTTT,CASSVGRGRTRNTEAFF
TRBJ1-4,TRBD1,.,TRBV28,TGTGCCAGCAGTTCCTTGACAGGGAAACTGTTTTTT,CASSSLTGKLFF
TRBJ2-2,.,.,TRBV19,TGTGCCAGTAAAAGATCAGGGTTCCCCGGGGAGCTGTTTTTT,CASKRSGFPGELFF
TRBJ2-7,TRBD1,few,TRBV9,TGTGCCAGCAGCGCGTACGGAGGACAGGGAGATTACGAGCAGTACTTC,CASSAYGGQGDYEQYF
TRBJ2-7,.,.,TRBV4-2,TGTGCCAGCAGCCAAGATCAGTCCAGGGGGGCCTACGAGCAGTACTTC,CASSQDQSRGAYEQYF
TRBJ1-2,.,.,TRBV5-4,TGTGCCAGCAGCCGCGGGACTACTTTTAGTGGCTACACCTTC,CASSRGTTFSGYTF
TRBJ2-7,.,.,TRBV7-9,TGTGCCAGCAGCCACTCCAAGGAGTCGGACGAGCAGTACTTC,CASSHSKESDEQYF
TRBJ2-7,TRBD1,.,TRBV5-1,TGCGCCAGCAGCTTGGACAGGACAGGGGCGGTGCAGTACTTC,CASSLDRTGAVQYF
TRBJ2-7,.,.,TRBV19,TGTGCCAGTAGTATAAGGGAGATCACAGCCCAATACGAGCAGTACTTC,CASSIREITAQYEQYF
TRBJ1-3,TRBD1,once,TRBV6-6,TGTGCCAGCACCCTGACAGGGCGACTCTCTGGAAACACCATATATTTT,CASTLTGRLSGNTIYF
TRBJ2-7,.,.,TRBV28,TGTGCCAGCAGTTCGAGGGTAGAGGCGGACGACGAGCAGTACTTC,CASSSRVEADDEQYF
TRBJ2-7,TRBD2,once,TRBV4-3,TGCGCCAGCAGCCAATGGGCTAGCGGAACCTACGAGCAGTACTTC,CASSQWASGTYEQYF
TRBJ2-7,.,once,TRBV6-5,TGTGCCAGCAGTTACTCGGGGGCCACCCCCTACGAGCAGTACTTC,CASSYSGATPYEQYF
TRBJ2-1,TRBD2,.,TRBV6-4,TGTGCCAGCAGTGAGGGTGGCGGGAGGCCCAAACTCAATGAGCAGTTCTTC,CASSEGGGRPKLNEQFF
TRBJ1-1,TRBD1,.,TRBV6-5,TGTGCCAGCAGTCCCGGACAGGCCCAGGGTGAAGCTTTCTTT,CASSPGQAQGEAFF
TRBJ1-6,TRBD1,.,TRBV27,TGTGCCAGCAGTTTAGACATGACAGGGGGTGGTTCACCCCTCCACTTT,CASSLDMTGGGSPLHF
TRBJ1-1,.,.,TRBV29-1,TGCAGCGTTGATTGGGCAGGGAACACTGAAGCTTTCTTT,CSVDWAGNTEAFF
TRBJ1-2,.,.,TRBV4-1,.,CASSQEEVAGGNYGYPF
TRBJ1-1,TRBD1,once,TRBV4-3,TGCGCCAGCAGCCAAGATCCAAGACAGGGGGAGAACACTGAAGCTTTCTTT,CASSQDPRQGENTEAFF
TRBJ2-3,.,.,TRBV5-1,TGCGCCAGCAGCTTGGAGCTTACCACAGATACGCAGTATTTT,CASSLELTTDTQYF
TRBJ2-1,TRBD1,.,TRBV18,TGTGCCAGCTCACGCTCGGGGACAGCATACAATGAGCAGTTCTTC,CASSRSGTAYNEQFF
TRBJ2-4,.,.,TRBV12-2,TGTGCAAGTCGCTTAGTGCCAGGACTAGCGGGAAACATTCAGTACTTC,CASRLVPGLAGNIQYF
TRBJ1-5,.,.,TRBV5-6,TGTGCCAGCAGCTTGGGGTTCCCGGGTAGCAATCAGCCCCAGCATTTT,CASSLGFPGSNQPQHF
TRBJ1-1,.,.,TRBV19,TGTGCCAGTAGTCCACGGACAGCCATGGAAGCTTTCTTT,CASSPRTAMEAFF
TRBJ2-7,.,.,TRBV5-6,TGTGCCAGCAGCTCCCGTCTGTGCGAGCAGTACTTC,CASSSRLCEQYF
TRBJ1-1,TRBD1,.,TRBV19,TGTGCCAGTAGTTTCAGGGGGCTAGACACTGAAGCTTTCTTT,CASSFRGLDTEAFF
TRBJ2-4,.,few,TRBV28,TGTGCCAGCAGTTTAGAGGGGGGGCGGGTTCAGTACTTC,CASSLEGGRVQYF
TRBJ2-7,TRBD2,.,TRBV13,TGTGCCAGCAGCCCGCGCCCGGGACTAGCGATAGCCTACGAGCAGTACTTC,CASSPRPGLAIAYEQYF
TRBJ2-5,TRBD2,.,TRBV4-1,TGCGCCAGCAGCCCTCCTAGCGGCCCCACGGCCCAGTACTTC,CASSPPSGPTAQYF
TRBJ2-2,.,.,TRBV5-1,TGCGCCAGCAGCTTGGCCGGAGGGCCCTCGAACACCGGGGAGCTGTTTTTT,CASSLAGGPSNTGELFF
TRBJ1-4,.,.,TRBV6-1,TGTGCCAGCAGTGAAGAATCTCGGGAAAAACTGTTTTTT,CASSEESREKLFF